This TCR beta chain was identified during a study of T cells after yellow fever vaccination (dated by TCRdb to the late 2010s). Concerning the study at large: The SMART-Seq v4 Ultra Low Input RNA kit was used to prepare libraries from fractions with low cell numbers. Blood was drawn at multiple timepoints before and after primary and secondary immunization, with bulk PBMC replicates and cell subsets isolated. Two healthy male donors, one aged 18 to 29 and one aged 30 to 40 years, were included in the cohort. To track T-cell clones before and after primary and booster YFV17D yellow fever vaccination, bulk TCR alpha and beta repertoires were sequenced longitudinally. The research as a whole found: FACS-sorted repertoires could contain abundant contaminating clonotypes from the bulk population, so computational filtering was required. Because the study included only a couple of donors, the extent to which the findings can be generalized is limited. The secondary T-cell response was found to be weaker but faster than the primary response, with a peak reached on day 5 rather than on day 15. After the booster, most of the clones that had expanded following primary vaccination were detected again (roughly 97% of CD4 and 85% to 90% of CD8), which suggests that memory was broadly maintained. A small share of clonotypes occurred in both CD4 and CD8 compartments, likely arising from convergent recombination.

Read against the paper, the sample's treatment or condition label means: live attenuated yellow fever vaccine strain. Two biological replicates of bulk PBMCs were collected at each blood-draw timepoint. A standard Ficoll-Paque protocol was used to isolate PBMCs from peripheral blood. TriZol was used to extract RNA from bulk PBMCs, CD4 and CD8 fractions, and dextramer-positive and dextramer-negative fractions. This clonotype has a handful of counts. There is no known antigen for this receptor. Qualities for individual bases were not recorded, and no much larger clone is one base off. TCR cDNA was synthesized by 5'RACE template switching, through which a universal primer site and unique molecular identifiers were introduced. Priming for cDNA synthesis came from both the TCR alpha and TCR beta constant segments. Library amplification used two PCR steps, and the second PCR step added sample barcodes and sequencing adapters. Sequencing of libraries was performed on Illumina HiSeq 2500 (2x100 bp) or NovaSeq (2x150 bp). The authors' pipeline ran thus. MIGEC was used to demultiplex reads and collapse the reads into UMI consensus sequences, and MiXCR was used for V(D)J alignment. Vaccine-responding clonotypes were identified with edgeR using replicate PBMC samples, with FDR below 0.01 and a log2 fold change above 5 up to day 15 being required. Each bulk clonotype was labeled CD4 or CD8 based on which sequenced repertoire, CD4 or CD8, contained the clonotype at higher abundance. TCRdb took the public reads, trimmed them with fastp at Q25, ran MiXCR for clone calling and kept in-frame beta chains. A single entry per CDR3 protein holds the most common genes and DNA from its merged rows. V and J calls and clone size were set by TCRdb, not the authors. Recorded for this sample are 300,000 to 400,000 distinct CDR3 sequences; 7% to 9% of them occurred a single time. The biggest ten clones account for approximately 15% of the sample.

Here the sequenced sample was PBMCs, taken about 41 days after the first yellow fever vaccination. The clonotype originates from a man aged 18 to 30 who received the YFV17D yellow fever vaccine.

The CDR3 region reads CSARDHGDGVWVHF. The nucleotide sequence reads TGCAGTGCTAGAGATCACGGTGATGGCGTCTGGGTCCACTTT. The chain employs TRBV20-1 and TRBJ1-6; the D gene remains uncertain. As encoded in the germline V gene (reference sequence), CDR1 is DFQATT while CDR2 is SNEGSKA. From the cysteine up to the phenylalanine, the CDR3 has a length of 14 residues. Only the CDR3 DNA is retained, 42 bases long and in frame from the first base. Trimming costs V 0 bases and J 17 bases, and their ends lie 20 bases apart.